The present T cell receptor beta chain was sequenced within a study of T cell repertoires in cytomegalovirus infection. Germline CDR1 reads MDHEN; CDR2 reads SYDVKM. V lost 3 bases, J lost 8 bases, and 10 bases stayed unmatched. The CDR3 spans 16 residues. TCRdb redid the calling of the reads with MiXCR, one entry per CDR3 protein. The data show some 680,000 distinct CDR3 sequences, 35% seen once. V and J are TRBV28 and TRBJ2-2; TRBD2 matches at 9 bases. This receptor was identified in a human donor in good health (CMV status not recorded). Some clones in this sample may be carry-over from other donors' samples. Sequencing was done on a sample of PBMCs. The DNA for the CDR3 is TGTGCCAGCAGTTTGAGCGGGAGGACCCCCAGGGGGGAGCTGTTTTTT. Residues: CASSLSGRTPRGELFF.